The TCR beta chain described here comes from a study of OX40 agonist ivuxolimab in advanced cancers. About the study: Ivuxolimab is a fully human IgG2 antibody that activates OX40 (CD134).

Study-wide points: Also showing low normalized T-cell clonal expansion were some of the nonresponders.

Clones were sequenced by immunoSEQ multiplex PCR, and TCRdb holds only the in-frame ones, with some missing. The sample has approximately 50,000 clones, about 88% seen once. To note about this clone: As yet, its antigen is unknown.

This clonotype was sampled from an adult with an advanced solid tumor such as melanoma, head and neck, liver or kidney cancer. This material consisted of CD4+ or CD8+ T cells sorted from blood, taken in a trial of the OX40 agonist ivuxolimab.

The CDR3 reads CASSLSVSYNEQFF. The CDR3 DNA follows: TGTGCCAGCAGCTTATCCGTCTCCTACAATGAGCAGTTCTTC. This chain links TRBV7-2 with TRBJ2-1, with no clear D. V lost 2 bases and J lost 0, with 5 bases in between. Germline-derived CDR1 and CDR2 are SGHTA and FQGNSA. This CDR3 comprises 14 residues. Drawing the rest from reference TRBV7-2 and TRBJ2-1, the complete variable domain is GAGVSQSPSNKVTEKGKDVELRCDPISGHTALYWYRQSLGQGLEFLIYFQGNSAPDKSGLPSDRFSAERTGGSVSTLTIQRTQQEDSAVYLCASSLSVSYNEQFFGPGTRLTVL.